This T cell receptor beta chain emerged from a study of T cell responses to AZD1222 COVID-19 vaccine (dated by TCRdb to the early 2020s). The study in broad terms: AZD1222 recipients whose second dose came at about 4 weeks and those whose second dose came at about 12 weeks were combined into one group, since spike-specific TCR depth and breadth did not differ between the two schedules. A total of approximately 240 trial participants underwent TCR sequencing, of whom some 210 received two doses of AZD1222 and about 25 received two doses of the MenACWY control vaccine. Enrollment into the trials was organized by age into subgroups of 18-55, 56-69 and 70-plus years, and those subgroups contained approximately 150, 30 and 60 TCR-sequenced participants, respectively. The investigation overall reported the following: The 56-69-year group was small, and its depth increase did not reach significance, likely because of low power. Participants were mostly white British, with more females than males. The authors suggested clonal diversity may have been underestimated. Because no samples from the day 14 peak response were available, repertoires could be characterized only after the peak T cell response. Nearly half of unique spike-specific TCRs reportedly recognized epitopes outside regions mutated in the B.1.351 and B.1.1.7 variants. Conclusions about previously exposed vaccinees are limited because only a handful of AZD1222 recipients were SARS-CoV-2 seropositive at baseline. Vaccine-associated CD4 TCRs spanned the whole spike protein, with dominant responses in regions 160-218 and 743-854. After two AZD1222 doses, spike-specific TCR breadth and depth were significantly higher than at day 0 and than in MenACWY recipients.

This clone was counted between two and nine times. Its antigen is unknown. No much larger clone exists at a distance of one base, and base qualities are not known. According to the study, the label for this sample's time point signals: baseline before first vaccination. The vaccinee samples were drawn from two UK trials, COV001 and COV002, one of which was a single-blind randomized controlled phase 2/3 trial testing AZD1222 (ChAdOx1 nCoV-19) in healthy adults. For TCRbeta chain sequencing, PBMC samples from trial participants were taken at day 0 and at day 28 after the second dose. The CDR3 regions of human TCRbeta chains were analyzed by immunosequencing. The authors processed their data as follows. Repertoire TCRs were matched against a reference library of SARS-CoV-2-specific TCRs generated with the MIRA antigen-specificity platform. Breadth meant the fraction of unique TCRs that were SARS-CoV-2-associated, whereas depth meant the fraction of total T cells that were SARS-CoV-2-associated. Using the MIRA data, each spike-specific TCR was mapped to the spike region that the TCR reacts to and placed in a CD4 or CD8 class. Log10-transformed breadth and depth values were compared by one-way ANOVA with Sidak's multiple comparisons tests. In TCRdb, the immuneACCESS table is reduced to in-frame sequences with V and J assigned. These tables do not hold every clone; where another copy was compared, an unresolved V gene accounts for under half, and the others remain unexplained. V and J calls and clone size come straight from that table; D and trimming were deduced from the DNA. The sample table records 160,000 or so clones; about nine tenths of these occur just once. The ten largest clonotypes hold over 4.5% of the sample.

The source is an adult in good health. The source was peripheral blood, collected on day 0 of AZD1222 vaccination.

The CDR3 region has the sequence CASTLNTGVTGELFF. The DNA sequence is given as TGTGCCAGCACTCTTAACACAGGGGTCACCGGGGAGCTGTTTTTT. This sequence uses TRBV13 and TRBJ2-2, and TRBD1 aligns with 7 junction nucleotides. CDR1 PRHDT and CDR2 FYEKMQ were looked up in the germline V gene (reference sequence). The V end gives up 7 bases and the J end 4 bases, leaving 9 bases in the junction not matched to a gene. Measured from the cysteine to the phenylalanine, the CDR3 is 15 residues long. Only the CDR3 region is kept as DNA, spanning 45 bases read in frame from base 1.